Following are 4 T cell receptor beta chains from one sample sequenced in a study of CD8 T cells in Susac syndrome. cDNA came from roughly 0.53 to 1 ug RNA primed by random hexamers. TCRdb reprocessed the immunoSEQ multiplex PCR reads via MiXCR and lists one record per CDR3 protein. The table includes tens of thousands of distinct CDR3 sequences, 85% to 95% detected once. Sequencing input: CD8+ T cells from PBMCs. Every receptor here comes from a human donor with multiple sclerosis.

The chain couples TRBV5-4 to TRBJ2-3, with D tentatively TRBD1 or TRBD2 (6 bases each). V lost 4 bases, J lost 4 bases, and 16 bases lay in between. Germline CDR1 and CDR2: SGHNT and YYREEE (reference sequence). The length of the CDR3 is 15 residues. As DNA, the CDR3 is TGTGCCAGCAGCACGGAGGAGGGGGTAGCAGATACGCAGTATTTT. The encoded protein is CASSTEEGVADTQYF.

CDR3: CASSPSGLGYEQYF. CDR3 coding DNA: TGTGCCAGCAGCCCCAGCGGACTAGGATACGAGCAGTACTTC. V is TRBV6-2 or TRBV6-3 and J is TRBJ2-7; 7 bases match TRBD2. Germline trimming cut 6 bases from V and 4 bases from J; bases unmatched to any gene: 9. There are 14 residues in the CDR3. Germline-derived CDR1 and CDR2 are MNHEY and SVGEGT.

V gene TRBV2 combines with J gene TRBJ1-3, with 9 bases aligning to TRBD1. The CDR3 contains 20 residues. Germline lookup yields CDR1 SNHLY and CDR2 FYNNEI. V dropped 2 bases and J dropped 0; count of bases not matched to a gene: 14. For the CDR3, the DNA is TGTGCCAGCAGTGAACTCGCGAATCGGGACAGGGTTCTCTCTGGAAACACCATATATTTT. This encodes CASSELANRDRVLSGNTIYF.

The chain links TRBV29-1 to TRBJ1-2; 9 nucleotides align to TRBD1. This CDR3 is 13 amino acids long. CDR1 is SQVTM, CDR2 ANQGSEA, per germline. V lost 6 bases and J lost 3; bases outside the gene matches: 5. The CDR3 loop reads CSVRDREDYGYTF. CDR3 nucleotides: TGCAGCGTCCGGGACAGGGAGGACTATGGCTACACCTTC.